Described below is a single T cell receptor beta chain sequence and its context. Its target is not known. The PCR contained 60 Vbeta and 13 Jbeta primers. In the original workflow: A follow-up analysis tallied 73 million or so unique TCR beta chains, some 9.9 million shared. This table comes from immunoSEQ multiplex PCR, and its TCRdb copy is limited to in-frame clones, with some not included. Clone size and V and J calls were adopted from that table, with D and trimming inferred from the DNA. The sample has about 130,000 clones, roughly 80% seen once. The data belong to a study of cytomegalovirus exposure and HLA in healthy donors. Findings of the study overall: A prior analysis recorded that most TCR beta V segments were productive about 87% or about 30% of the time. When a later analysis compared HLA-associated TCR beta chains with equally common others, the HLA-associated chains turned out to be more clonally expanded and to have lower generation probabilities.

V lost 4 bases, J lost 3 bases, and 9 bases stayed unmatched. CDR1 is SGHRS and CDR2 is YFSETQ in the germline V gene. This CDR3 has 15 residues. Sample: PBMCs. This chain links TRBV5-1 with TRBJ1-1; 7 bases line up with TRBD1. The receptor comes from a man aged 40-50 years in good health and CMV-seronegative. The CDR3: CASSHFDRDYTEAFF. Here the CDR3 DNA reads TGCGCCAGCAGCCATTTCGACAGGGATTACACTGAAGCTTTCTTT.